The rows below give T cell receptor beta chains drawn from one sample of a study of blood T cells in healthy people across ages. TCRdb reanalysed the 5' RACE reads using MiXCR and keeps one entry per CDR3 protein. The table shows about 1.6 million distinct CDR3 sequences, with roughly 32% occurring only once. Sequencing was carried out using blood. The origin of the receptors is a woman younger than 45 in good health. Each CDR3 is given with its conserved first and last residue. The order of the fields is CDR3 protein, CDR3 DNA, clone size, D gene, V gene, J gene. The D gene is left open where the match is weak. Rows may omit the clone size; those that give it use once, few, many or a size class.

CDR3aa: CAWSVRAAEAFF
CDR3nt: TGTGCCTGGAGTGTAAGGGCAGCTGAAGCTTTCTTT
abundance: NA
d_gene: NA
v_gene: TRBV30
j_gene: TRBJ1-1

CDR3aa: CASSPEKSTGEQYF
CDR3nt: TGTGCCAGCAGCCCTGAAAAATCGACCGGCGAGCAGTACTTC
abundance: many
d_gene: NA
v_gene: TRBV28
j_gene: TRBJ2-7

CDR3aa: CASSWWGADEAFF
CDR3nt: TGTGCCAGCAGCTGGTGGGGGGCGGATGAAGCTTTCTTT
abundance: NA
d_gene: NA
v_gene: TRBV7-9
j_gene: TRBJ1-1

CDR3aa: CASSVRLGGDTQYF
CDR3nt: TGTGCCAGCAGCGTCAGACTAGGCGGAGATACGCAGTATTTT
abundance: many
d_gene: NA
v_gene: TRBV7-2
j_gene: TRBJ2-3

CDR3aa: CANSWTSGDLYTQYF
CDR3nt: TGCGCCAACAGCTGGACTAGCGGGGACCTATATACGCAGTATTTT
abundance: NA
d_gene: TRBD2
v_gene: TRBV5-1
j_gene: TRBJ2-3

CDR3aa: CASRDSGGAYEQYF
CDR3nt: TGTGCCAGTCGGGATAGCGGGGGGGCCTACGAGCAGTACTTC
abundance: few
d_gene: TRBD2
v_gene: TRBV19
j_gene: TRBJ2-7

CDR3aa: CASSVDGFNQPQHF
CDR3nt: TGTGCCAGCAGCGTAGACGGATTCAATCAGCCCCAGCATTTT
abundance: NA
d_gene: NA
v_gene: TRBV9
j_gene: TRBJ1-5

CDR3aa: CASGVADRGQTNTEAFF
CDR3nt: TGTGCCAGCGGTGTGGCCGACCGGGGACAGACTAACACTGAAGCTTTCTTT
abundance: NA
d_gene: TRBD1
v_gene: TRBV6-1
j_gene: TRBJ1-1

CDR3aa: CASSPRVFDSEQFF
CDR3nt: TGTGCCAGCAGTCCTCGGGTATTTGATAGTGAGCAGTTCTTC
abundance: NA
d_gene: NA
v_gene: TRBV12-3/TRBV12-4
j_gene: TRBJ2-1

CDR3aa: CSAIGSGSYNEQFF
CDR3nt: TGCAGTGCTATCGGGAGTGGGTCCTACAATGAGCAGTTCTTC
abundance: NA
d_gene: NA
v_gene: TRBV20-1
j_gene: TRBJ2-1

CDR3aa: CATSRDSNYGYTF
CDR3nt: TGTGCCACCAGCAGGGACTCTAACTATGGCTACACCTTC
abundance: once
d_gene: NA
v_gene: TRBV15
j_gene: TRBJ1-2

CDR3aa: CASSQVAAGGTYNEQFF
CDR3nt: TGTGCCAGCAGCCAAGTTGCAGCGGGGGGGACCTACAATGAGCAGTTCTTC
abundance: few
d_gene: TRBD2
v_gene: TRBV4-2
j_gene: TRBJ2-1

CDR3aa: CASSPQAGTGPYEQYF
CDR3nt: TGCGCCAGCAGCCCCCAGGCGGGGACAGGGCCCTACGAGCAGTACTTC
abundance: NA
d_gene: TRBD1
v_gene: TRBV5-1
j_gene: TRBJ2-7

CDR3aa: CASSDGNMGTQETQYF
CDR3nt: TGTGCCAGCAGTGATGGGAACATGGGGACCCAAGAGACCCAGTACTTC
abundance: NA
d_gene: NA
v_gene: TRBV2
j_gene: TRBJ2-5

CDR3aa: CASSLTGINEQYF
CDR3nt: TGTGCCAGCAGTTTGACAGGGATAAACGAGCAGTACTTC
abundance: NA
d_gene: TRBD1
v_gene: TRBV28
j_gene: TRBJ2-7

CDR3aa: CASSPGQIGGPQHF
CDR3nt: TGTGCCAGCAGCCCGGGACAGATAGGCGGGCCCCAGCATTTT
abundance: few
d_gene: TRBD1
v_gene: TRBV5-5
j_gene: TRBJ1-5

CDR3aa: CASSESLLEQFF
CDR3nt: TGTGCCAGCAGTGAAAGCCTTCTTGAGCAGTTCTTC
abundance: many
d_gene: NA
v_gene: TRBV25-1
j_gene: TRBJ2-1

CDR3aa: CASSQVGGTPDTQYF
CDR3nt: TGCGCCAGCAGCCAAGTCGGCGGAACACCAGATACGCAGTATTTT
abundance: NA
d_gene: NA
v_gene: TRBV4-1
j_gene: TRBJ2-3

CDR3aa: CASSQDLRQLTGANVLTF
CDR3nt: TGTGCCAGCAGCCAAGACCTTCGACAGTTGACAGGGGCCAACGTCCTGACTTTC
abundance: NA
d_gene: NA
v_gene: TRBV3-1
j_gene: TRBJ2-6

CDR3aa: CASSLGGSGNTIYF
CDR3nt: TGTGCCAGCAGCCTCGGCGGATCTGGAAACACCATATATTTT
abundance: few
d_gene: NA
v_gene: TRBV7-9
j_gene: TRBJ1-3

CDR3aa: CASVGGTWETQYF
CDR3nt: TGTGCCAGCGTAGGGGGGACGTGGGAGACCCAGTACTTC
abundance: NA
d_gene: NA
v_gene: TRBV12-3/TRBV12-4
j_gene: TRBJ2-5

CDR3aa: CASSRGTSPFNEKLFF
CDR3nt: TGCGCCAGCAGCAGGGGGACTTCTCCTTTTAATGAAAAACTGTTTTTT
abundance: NA
d_gene: NA
v_gene: TRBV4-1
j_gene: TRBJ1-4

CDR3aa: CASSLRTSGRALPSYNEQFF
CDR3nt: TGCGCCAGCAGCCTTCGGACTAGCGGGAGGGCCCTCCCCTCCTACAATGAGCAGTTCTTC
abundance: NA
d_gene: TRBD2
v_gene: TRBV5-1
j_gene: TRBJ2-1

CDR3aa: CASSPGVAYNEQFF
CDR3nt: TGTGCCAGCTCCCCAGGGGTGGCATACAATGAGCAGTTCTTC
abundance: NA
d_gene: NA
v_gene: TRBV18
j_gene: TRBJ2-1

CDR3aa: CASSLTRQVSGANVLTF
CDR3nt: TGTGCCAGCAGTTTAACAAGACAGGTGTCTGGGGCCAACGTCCTGACTTTC
abundance: NA
d_gene: NA
v_gene: TRBV12-3/TRBV12-4
j_gene: TRBJ2-6

CDR3aa: CSARDYKETQYF
CDR3nt: TGCAGTGCTAGAGACTATAAAGAGACCCAGTACTTC
abundance: NA
d_gene: NA
v_gene: TRBV20-1
j_gene: TRBJ2-5

CDR3aa: CASRARRHSGANVLTF
CDR3nt: TGTGCCAGCAGGGCAAGGCGGCACTCTGGGGCCAACGTCCTGACTTTC
abundance: NA
d_gene: NA
v_gene: TRBV7-3
j_gene: TRBJ2-6

CDR3aa: CASSEGTGGWEQYF
CDR3nt: TGTGCCAGCAGTGAGGGCACAGGAGGGTGGGAGCAGTACTTC
abundance: NA
d_gene: NA
v_gene: TRBV2
j_gene: TRBJ2-7

CDR3aa: CASSWEDRGYEQYF
CDR3nt: TGTGCCAGCAGCTGGGAGGACAGGGGTTACGAGCAGTACTTC
abundance: few
d_gene: TRBD1
v_gene: TRBV2
j_gene: TRBJ2-7

CDR3aa: CASSLKGTSSYEQYF
CDR3nt: TGTGCCAGCAGTTTAAAGGGGACATCTAGCTACGAGCAGTACTTC
abundance: NA
d_gene: NA
v_gene: TRBV27
j_gene: TRBJ2-7

CDR3aa: CSARGLAVTYEQYF
CDR3nt: TGCAGTGCTAGAGGACTAGCGGTGACCTACGAGCAGTACTTC
abundance: few
d_gene: TRBD2
v_gene: TRBV20-1
j_gene: TRBJ2-7

CDR3aa: CASVLGGPPTYEQYF
CDR3nt: TGTGCCAGTGTGTTAGGGGGACCCCCCACCTACGAGCAGTACTTC
abundance: NA
d_gene: NA
v_gene: TRBV6-1
j_gene: TRBJ2-7

CDR3aa: CASSSPLEGRSYEQYF
CDR3nt: TGTGCCAGCAGTTCCCCCTTGGAGGGCCGCTCCTACGAGCAGTACTTC
abundance: few
d_gene: NA
v_gene: TRBV28
j_gene: TRBJ2-7

CDR3aa: CSAQQRDSGVYEQYF
CDR3nt: TGCAGTGCTCAACAGCGGGATAGCGGGGTCTACGAGCAGTACTTC
abundance: once
d_gene: TRBD2
v_gene: TRBV20-1
j_gene: TRBJ2-7

CDR3aa: CASSLGQDGTQYF
CDR3nt: TGCGCCAGCAGCTTAGGCCAGGATGGAACCCAGTACTTC
abundance: NA
d_gene: NA
v_gene: TRBV5-1
j_gene: TRBJ2-5

CDR3aa: CASSQGRGLNLRNEQFF
CDR3nt: TGCGCCAGCAGCCAAGGCCGGGGACTAAATTTGCGGAATGAGCAGTTCTTC
abundance: NA
d_gene: TRBD2
v_gene: TRBV4-1
j_gene: TRBJ2-1

CDR3aa: CASSERGTTYGYTF
CDR3nt: TGTGCCAGCAGTGAGCGCGGAACTACCTATGGCTACACCTTC
abundance: NA
d_gene: NA
v_gene: TRBV2
j_gene: TRBJ1-2

CDR3aa: CASMGGKYGYTF
CDR3nt: TGTGCCAGCATGGGGGGGAAGTACGGCTACACCTTC
abundance: NA
d_gene: NA
v_gene: TRBV7-9
j_gene: TRBJ1-2

CDR3aa: CASSDRDRANTEAFF
CDR3nt: TGCGCCAGCAGCGACCGGGACAGAGCAAACACTGAAGCTTTCTTT
abundance: NA
d_gene: TRBD1
v_gene: TRBV5-1
j_gene: TRBJ1-1

CDR3aa: CASSLHSGLNKKSSYNEQFF
CDR3nt: TGCGCCAGCAGCTTGCACTCGGGACTAAACAAAAAAAGCTCCTACAATGAGCAGTTCTTC
abundance: few
d_gene: TRBD2
v_gene: TRBV5-1
j_gene: TRBJ2-1

CDR3aa: CASSQLLGLAEVYF
CDR3nt: TGCGCCAGCAGCCAGCTCCTTGGACTAGCGGAAGTGTACTTC
abundance: NA
d_gene: TRBD2
v_gene: TRBV4-1
j_gene: TRBJ2-5

CDR3aa: CASSFRQNLVGNTEAFF
CDR3nt: TGTGCCAGCAGCTTTCGACAAAACCTTGTGGGGAACACTGAAGCTTTCTTT
abundance: NA
d_gene: NA
v_gene: TRBV5-6
j_gene: TRBJ1-1

CDR3aa: CATSRRTSGRNEQFF
CDR3nt: TGTGCCACCAGCAGACGGACTAGCGGGAGGAATGAGCAGTTCTTC
abundance: few
d_gene: TRBD2
v_gene: TRBV15
j_gene: TRBJ2-1

CDR3aa: CASSSDRAQYEQYF
CDR3nt: TGTGCCAGCAGTTCGGACAGGGCTCAGTACGAGCAGTACTTC
abundance: few
d_gene: TRBD1
v_gene: TRBV27
j_gene: TRBJ2-7

CDR3aa: CASGRQGYNEQFF
CDR3nt: TGTGCTAGCGGTCGACAGGGTTACAATGAGCAGTTCTTC
abundance: few
d_gene: NA
v_gene: TRBV11-1
j_gene: TRBJ2-1

CDR3aa: CASRIAEGVYEQYF
CDR3nt: TGTGCCAGCAGAATAGCGGAGGGTGTCTACGAGCAGTACTTC
abundance: NA
d_gene: NA
v_gene: TRBV2
j_gene: TRBJ2-7

CDR3aa: CASRLDRGSLNGQFF
CDR3nt: TGTGCCAGCAGGCTGGACAGGGGATCGCTCAATGGGCAGTTCTTC
abundance: NA
d_gene: TRBD1
v_gene: TRBV3-1
j_gene: TRBJ2-1

CDR3aa: CASTLKVTQYF
CDR3nt: TGTGCCAGCACCCTAAAGGTCACGCAGTATTTT
abundance: many
d_gene: NA
v_gene: TRBV6-1
j_gene: TRBJ2-3